The T cell receptor (beta chain) described here comes from a study of molecular identifiers for immune sequencing clone quantification. TCRdb analysed the PCR reads with MiXCR anew, one entry per CDR3 protein. The sample records more than 300,000 distinct CDR3 sequences, roughly a fifth being singletons. Ten or more counts support this clonotype. Its matching antigen is unknown. The authors gated naive CD8 T cells as CD8+CD4-CCR7+CD45RA+ for sorting. Study findings and constraints: In naive cells, clones above 20 RNA copies held under 1% of molecules, whereas in effector cells they held over 99%. Identical barcode-sharing TCR molecules could lead to underestimated sizes for highly expanded clones.

The CDR3 contains 10 residues. Trimming took 11 bases from V and 0 from J, leaving 4 bases between them. CDR1 is SEHNR and CDR2 is FQNEAQ in the germline V gene (reference sequence). The sample consisted of naive CD8+ T cells from blood, with Jurkat cell RNA spiked in. Subset: FACS-sorted CD8+CD4-CCR7+CD45RA+ naive T cells. This TCR came from a human donor in good health. Some libraries in this study had Jurkat cell RNA spiked in. V is TRBV7-9 and J is TRBJ1-1; no firm D call. The CDR3 DNA sequence: TGTGCCGGAATGAACACTGAAGCTTTCTTT. The encoded protein is CAGMNTEAFF. Variable domain in full (rest from reference TRBV7-9 and TRBJ1-1): DTGVSQNPRHKITKRGQNVTFRCDPISEHNRLYWYRQTLGQGPEFLTYFQNEAQLEKSRLLSDRFSAERPKGSFSTLEIQRTEQGDSAMYLCAGMNTEAFFGQGTRLTVV.